The 28 T cell receptor beta chains given below trace back to one sample, sequenced in a study of T cells after yellow fever vaccination. TCRdb analysed the 5' RACE reads with MiXCR anew, one entry per CDR3 protein. In the table there are about 500,000 distinct CDR3 sequences, 17% of which are singletons. The source material was PBMCs, sampled 4 to 6 days after the first yellow fever vaccination. The receptors shown here come from a man aged 18 to 29 who received the YFV17D yellow fever vaccine.

This clonotype came up once. The chain recombines TRBV4-3 with TRBJ2-5; 9 nucleotides line up with TRBD2. J lost 5 bases, V lost 2 bases, and 6 bases had no gene match. The CDR3 totals 15 residues. Germline assignment: CDR1 LGHNA and CDR2 YSLEER. CDR3 nucleotide sequence: TGCGCCAGCAGCCAAAGCGGGGGGCGCTGGGAGACCCAGTACTTC. Protein product: CASSQSGGRWETQYF.

V usage is TRBV7-2 and J usage is TRBJ2-3, with 8 nucleotides matching TRBD1. The CDR3 has 15 amino acids. V shed 6 bases, J shed 3 bases, and the junction held 8 bases outside the gene matches. Germline CDR1 and CDR2: SGHTA and FQGNSA. As DNA, the CDR3 is TGTGCCAGCAGTCGGGGGACAGGCACAACAGATACGCAGTATTTT. Protein product: CASSRGTGTTDTQYF.

This clonotype showed up just a few times. The genes are TRBV6-2 or TRBV6-3 and TRBJ2-7; perhaps D is TRBD1 or TRBD2 (5 bases each). Trimming shortened V by 7 bases and J by 0 bases, and 16 bases separated the two germline ends. Germline lookup yields CDR1 MNHEY and CDR2 SVGEGT. This CDR3 has 15 residues. This CDR3 reads CASNRGTASSYEQYV. CDR3 DNA sequence: TGTGCCAGCAATCGTGGGACGGCGAGCTCCTACGAGCAGTACGTC.

The V gene is TRBV5-1, the J gene TRBJ2-3, with D possibly TRBD1 on 5 matching bases. V was cut by 4 bases and J by 7 bases, with 25 bases left in between. Germline V gives CDR1 SGHRS, CDR2 YFSETQ. This CDR3 is 17 amino acids long. The CDR3 loop reads CASSRTDSFDLQNTQYF. In nucleotides, the CDR3 is TGCGCCAGCAGCCGTACAGACAGTTTTGACCTACAGAATACGCAGTATTTT.

This clonotype was picked up a small number of times. The chain carries TRBV6-2 or TRBV6-3 and TRBJ1-5, with a possible D match to TRBD1 (5 bases). Germline CDR1 is MNHEY and CDR2 is SVGEGT. The CDR3 loop spans 14 amino acids. V dropped 2 bases and J dropped 7 bases, with 12 bases sitting between them. CDR3 coding DNA: TGTGCCAGCAGTTACGGGGGGAGGCGGCAGCCCCAGCATTTT. Encoded protein: CASSYGGRRQPQHF.

With regard to this clonotype: One junction end disagrees with the germline gene, perhaps due to a read error. This rearrangement joins TRBV4-3 to TRBJ2-5, with D maybe TRBD1 (5 bases). CDR1 and CDR2 (germline): LGHNA, YSLEER. This CDR3 region has 15 residues. Here the CDR3 DNA reads TGCGCCAGCAGCCAAGATCGGTACGGACAAGAGACCCTGTACTTC. Translated, it gives CASSQDRYGQETLYF.

This clonotype came up a few times. V is TRBV19 and J is TRBJ1-1; no definite D call. This CDR3 is 14 amino acids long. Germline lookup yields CDR1 LNHDA and CDR2 SQIVND (reference sequence). V was pared by 1 base and J by 3 bases, with 9 bases between. The CDR3 sequence is CASSIVPGYTEAFF. CDR3 nucleotide sequence: TGTGCCAGTAGTATAGTTCCGGGCTACACTGAAGCTTTCTTT.

CDR3 region: CASTKQGAIDGYTF. DNA for the CDR3: TGTGCCAGCACCAAACAGGGGGCCATTGATGGCTACACCTTC. V and J are TRBV6-1 and TRBJ1-2; 9 nucleotides match TRBD1. The V and J ends lost 7 bases and 6 bases, in that order; junction bases with no gene match: 9. The germline V gene encodes CDR1 MNHNS and CDR2 SASEGT. The CDR3 has 14 amino acids.

This clonotype appeared a few times. The rearrangement uses TRBV20-1 and TRBJ1-4; 8 bases are a match to TRBD1. CDR3 size: 14 residues. Germline V CDR1 and CDR2: DFQATT, SNEGSKA (reference sequence). V shed 0 bases and J 5 bases; nucleotides not matched to a gene: 2. The CDR3 loop is CSARDHRGNEKLFF. The CDR3 DNA reads as TGCAGTGCTAGAGATCACAGGGGGAATGAAAAACTGTTTTTT.

CDR3 sequence reads: CASSWKEGHEQFF. The CDR3 coding sequence is TGTGCCAGCAGCTGGAAGGAAGGGCATGAGCAGTTCTTC. J is TRBJ2-1 and V is TRBV3-1; D is unresolved. Germline V gene data show CDR1 as LGHDT and CDR2 as YNNKEL (reference sequence). The CDR3 is 13 amino acids. Trimming cost V 5 bases and J 8 bases, with 13 bases left between them.

The chain recombines TRBV10-2 with TRBJ1-1; TRBD1 aligns across 7 bases. The trim removed 6 bases at V and 4 bases at J, leaving 8 bases unmatched. Germline V gives CDR1 WSHSY, CDR2 SAAADI. This CDR3 is 14 amino acids long. Here the CDR3 DNA reads TGCGCCAGCAGAAACAGGGGAGACGGCACTGAAGCTTTCTTT. Its translation: CASRNRGDGTEAFF.

The chain uses TRBV28 and TRBJ1-5, with 8 nucleotides matching TRBD1. This CDR3 comprises 14 residues. Germline V gene lookup returns CDR1 MDHEN and CDR2 SYDVKM. V lost 8 bases and J lost 6; bases outside the gene matches: 9. The DNA for the CDR3 is TGTGCCAGCGCCCGTCCCGGGACAGGTCAGCCCCAGCATTTT. It codes for CASARPGTGQPQHF. Complete variable domain (other parts from reference TRBV28 and TRBJ1-5): DVKVTQSSRYLVKRTGEKVFLECVQDMDHENMFWYRQDPGLGLRLIYFSYDVKMKEKGDIPEGYSVSREKKERFSLILESASTNQTSMYLCASARPGTGQPQHFGDGTRLSIL.

The sample holds a few counts of this clonotype. Here the CDR3 reads CASSESVAGEQYF. The DNA of the CDR3 is TGCGCCAGCAGTGAGTCCGTCGCGGGGGAGCAGTACTTC. The chain is built from TRBV10-1 and TRBJ2-7; maybe TRBD2 (6 bases). Germline V gene lookup returns CDR1 WNHNN and CDR2 SYGVQD (reference sequence). V was cut by 0 bases and J by 7 bases, with 10 bases left in between. This CDR3 contains 13 residues.

The V gene is TRBV27, the J gene TRBJ2-7; 11 bases align to TRBD2. The V segment lost 10 bases and the J segment 2 bases; nucleotides outside the gene matches: 13. CDR1 is MNHEY, CDR2 SMNVEV, per germline (reference sequence). CDR3 length: 16 amino acids. Written as DNA, the CDR3 is TGTGCCACCCACCGCCTAGCGGGGGGCCGGACCTACGAGCAGTACTTC. Protein sequence: CATHRLAGGRTYEQYF.

V gene TRBV7-2 combines with J gene TRBJ2-1; D might be TRBD1 (5 bases). V gave up 2 bases and J gave up 10 bases, with 9 bases separating them. This CDR3 spans 12 amino acids. Per germline, CDR1 SGHTA and CDR2 FQGNSA. The CDR3 loop is CASSLFRTEQFF. As DNA, the CDR3 is TGTGCCAGCAGCTTATTCAGGACAGAGCAGTTCTTC.

This clonotype was picked up a small number of times. The gene calls are TRBV27 and TRBJ2-7; D remains unclear. The CDR3 consists of 14 residues. Germline values: CDR1 MNHEY, CDR2 SMNVEV (reference sequence). V was clipped by 3 bases and J by 1 base, with 10 bases between them. DNA of the CDR3: TGTGCCAGCAGTTTGATGCCGGGTTCCTACGAGCAGTACTTC. Encoded protein: CASSLMPGSYEQYF.

The chain uses TRBV29-1 and TRBJ2-7; possibly TRBD1 for D (6 bases). Trimming pared 0 bases from V and 2 bases from J, leaving 14 bases between. Germline V CDR1 and CDR2: SQVTM, ANQGSEA. The CDR3 is 15 amino acids. The CDR3 sequence: CSVEDQGLGAYEQYF. Here the CDR3 DNA reads TGCAGCGTTGAAGATCAGGGGTTGGGGGCCTACGAGCAGTACTTC.

The chain carries TRBV6-2 or TRBV6-3 and TRBJ1-2, with 7 bases fitting TRBD1. The V gene end was trimmed by 7 bases and the J gene end by 0 bases; junction bases not matched to a gene: 5. The CDR3 covers 14 residues. Germline-derived CDR1 and CDR2 are MNHEY and SVGEGT. The CDR3 protein is CASTRQGANYGYTF. The CDR3 DNA follows: TGTGCCAGCACCAGACAGGGAGCTAACTATGGCTACACCTTC.

This clonotype has only a few counts. The V and J genes are TRBV7-2 and TRBJ1-5, with D perhaps TRBD1 (6 bases). This CDR3 has 15 amino acids. Germline lookup yields CDR1 SGHTA and CDR2 FQGNSA. V lost 4 bases to trimming and J lost 7 bases, with 17 bases between them. CDR3 sequence: CASSSTVGGGQPQHF. DNA for the CDR3: TGTGCCAGCAGCTCCACTGTAGGGGGGGGGCAGCCCCAGCATTTT.

This clonotype has only a few counts. The chain links TRBV19 to TRBJ1-2, with 8 positions matching TRBD1. Germline assignment: CDR1 LNHDA and CDR2 SQIVND (reference sequence). V trimming: 4 bases; J trimming: 3 bases; junction bases outside the gene matches: 13. This CDR3 is 17 amino acids long. The CDR3 nucleotides read TGTGCCAGTAGTACTTTTTTCGGACAGGGTGGCGACTATGGCTACACCTTC. Its protein is CASSTFFGQGGDYGYTF.

CDR3 region: CASSPRLGGPQHF. In DNA form, the CDR3 reads TGTGCCAGCAGCCCGAGGCTAGGAGGGCCCCAGCATTTT. This rearrangement joins TRBV12-3 or TRBV12-4 to TRBJ1-5; D uncertain. This CDR3 contains 13 residues. Trimming took 6 bases from V and 9 from J, leaving 15 bases between them.

The sample holds a few counts of this clonotype. The chain joins TRBV6-2 or TRBV6-3 to TRBJ1-5; D ambiguous. The V gene's germline CDR1 is MNHEY and CDR2 SVGEGT. This CDR3 has 12 residues. V dropped 8 bases and J dropped 7 bases, with 12 bases sitting between them. For the CDR3, the DNA is TGTGCCAGCGACGATCGGGGACAGCCCCAGCATTTT. It specifies CASDDRGQPQHF.

V and J are TRBV4-1 and TRBJ2-3; D is undetermined. The CDR3 has 18 amino acids. V was clipped by 0 bases and J by 0 bases, with 16 bases between them. The V gene's germline CDR1 is MGHRA and CDR2 YSYEKL. The CDR3 sequence is CASSQDRGDFSSTDTQYF. The DNA of the CDR3 is TGCGCCAGCAGCCAAGATCGAGGAGACTTCTCTAGCACAGATACGCAGTATTTT.

The CDR3 reads CASSWRASGGLRFFPDTQYF. In nucleotides, the CDR3 is TGTGCCAGCAGTTGGCGGGCTAGCGGGGGCCTCCGGTTCTTCCCAGATACGCAGTATTTT. The chain links TRBV11-1 to TRBJ2-3; 10 positions agree with TRBD2. Germline trimming cut 6 bases from V and 4 bases from J; bases unmatched to any gene: 22. The CDR3 contains 20 residues. Per germline, CDR1 SGHAT and CDR2 FQDESV (reference sequence).

V gene TRBV4-1 combines with J gene TRBJ1-1; D not resolved. This CDR3 has 13 residues. CDR1 and CDR2 from the germline V gene are MGHRA and YSYEKL. With 5 bases removed from V and 3 bases from J, the gap between germline ends came to 10 bases. CDR3 in DNA: TGCGCCAGCAGCTCCCCACAGTACACTGAAGCTTTCTTT. Translated: CASSSPQYTEAFF.

The chain joins TRBV9 to TRBJ2-7; 11 bases match TRBD2. V lost 2 bases and J lost 0; bases outside the gene matches: 7. The CDR3 contains 17 residues. Germline V lookup: CDR1 SGDLS, CDR2 YYNGEE. CDR3 sequence: CASSVASGGSSSYEQYF. CDR3 sequence (DNA): TGTGCCAGCAGCGTTGCTAGCGGGGGGTCTAGCTCCTACGAGCAGTACTTC.

J is TRBJ2-2 and V is TRBV5-1; tentative D call: TRBD2 (6 bases). Germline V CDR1 and CDR2: SGHRS, YFSETQ. With 3 bases removed from V and 3 bases from J, the gap between germline ends came to 24 bases. CDR3 length: 19 amino acids. The CDR3 coding sequence is TGCGCCAGCAGCTCCCACGTGCCGGGACTGCCCCCCGACACCGGGGAGCTGTTTTTT. Translating it yields CASSSHVPGLPPDTGELFF.

V usage is TRBV18 and J usage is TRBJ2-7; the D gene is possibly TRBD2 (5 bases). The germline CDR1 and CDR2 sequences are KGHSH and LQKENI. The CDR3 contains 18 residues. Trimming left V 0 bases short and J 2 bases short, with 20 bases between. CDR3 DNA sequence: TGTGCCAGCTCACCACCGATCACGCGGGTACTACTGGCCTACGAGCAGTACTTC. Translation gives CASSPPITRVLLAYEQYF. The full variable domain, its missing parts supplied by reference TRBV18 and TRBJ2-7, is NAGVMQNPRHLVRRRGQEARLRCSPMKGHSHVYWYRQLPEEGLKFMVYLQKENIIDESGMPKERFSAEFPKEGPSILRIQQVVRGDSAAYFCASSPPITRVLLAYEQYFGPGTRLTVT.